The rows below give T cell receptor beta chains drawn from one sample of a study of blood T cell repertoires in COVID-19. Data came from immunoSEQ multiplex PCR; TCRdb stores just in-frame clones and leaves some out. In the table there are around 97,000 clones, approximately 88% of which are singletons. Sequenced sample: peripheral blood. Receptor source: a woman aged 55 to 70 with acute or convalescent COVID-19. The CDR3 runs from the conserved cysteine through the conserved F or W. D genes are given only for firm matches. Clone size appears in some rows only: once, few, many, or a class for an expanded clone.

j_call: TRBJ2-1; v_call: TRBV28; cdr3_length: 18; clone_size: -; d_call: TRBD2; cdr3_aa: CASSFIASGRATYNEQFF; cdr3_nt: TGTGCCAGCAGTTTCATCGCTAGCGGTAGAGCGACCTACAATGAGCAGTTCTTC
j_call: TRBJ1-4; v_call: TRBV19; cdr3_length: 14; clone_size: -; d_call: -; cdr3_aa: CASSMRRDAEKLFF; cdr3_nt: TGTGCCAGTAGTATGCGGCGGGACGCCGAAAAACTGTTTTTT
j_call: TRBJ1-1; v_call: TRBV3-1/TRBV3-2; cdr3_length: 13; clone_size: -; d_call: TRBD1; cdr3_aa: CASSQGQPIEAFF; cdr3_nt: TGTGCCAGCAGCCAGGGACAGCCGATTGAAGCTTTCTTT
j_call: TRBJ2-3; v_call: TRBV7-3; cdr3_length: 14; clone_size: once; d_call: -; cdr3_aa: CASSRSEVTDTQYF; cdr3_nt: TGTGCCAGCAGCCGTAGCGAGGTCACAGATACGCAGTATTTT
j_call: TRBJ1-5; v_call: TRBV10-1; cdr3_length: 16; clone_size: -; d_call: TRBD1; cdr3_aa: CASRTGTSLRWQPQHF; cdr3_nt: TGCGCCAGCAGGACAGGGACCTCTTTAAGATGGCAGCCCCAGCATTTT
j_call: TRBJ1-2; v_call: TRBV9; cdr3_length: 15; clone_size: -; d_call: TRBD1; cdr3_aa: CASSVGQGVYYGYTF; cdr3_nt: TGTGCCAGCAGCGTTGGACAGGGGGTCTACTATGGCTACACCTTC
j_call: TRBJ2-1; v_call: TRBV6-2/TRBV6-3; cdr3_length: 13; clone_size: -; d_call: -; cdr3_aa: CASSYSTLREQFF; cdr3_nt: TGTGCCAGCAGTTACTCGACACTGAGAGAGCAGTTCTTC
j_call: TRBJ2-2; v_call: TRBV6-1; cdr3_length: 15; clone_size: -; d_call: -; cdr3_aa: CASSELAANTGELFF; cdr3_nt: TGTGCCAGCAGTGAACTTGCGGCCAACACCGGGGAGCTGTTTTTT
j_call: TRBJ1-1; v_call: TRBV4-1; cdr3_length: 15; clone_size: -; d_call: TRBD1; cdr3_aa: CASRSPGTGLLEAFF; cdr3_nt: TGCGCCAGCAGGTCCCCCGGGACAGGTCTGCTTGAAGCTTTCTTT
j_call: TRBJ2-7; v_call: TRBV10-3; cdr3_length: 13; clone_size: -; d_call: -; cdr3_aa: CAIRGSNLYEQYF; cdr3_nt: TGTGCCATCCGGGGGAGTAACCTCTACGAGCAGTACTTC
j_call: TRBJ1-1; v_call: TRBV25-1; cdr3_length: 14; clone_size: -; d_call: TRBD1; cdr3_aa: CASSGINRGAEAFF; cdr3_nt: TGTGCCAGCAGTGGGATCAACAGGGGAGCTGAAGCTTTCTTT
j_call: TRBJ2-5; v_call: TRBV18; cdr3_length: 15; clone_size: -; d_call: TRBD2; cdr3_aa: CASSRRLAGAETQYF; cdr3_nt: TGTGCCAGCTCACGAAGGCTAGCGGGGGCAGAGACCCAGTACTTC
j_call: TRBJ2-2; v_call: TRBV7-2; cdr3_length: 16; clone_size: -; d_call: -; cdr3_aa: CASSLGRASNTGELFF; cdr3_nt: TGTGCCAGCAGCTTAGGCAGGGCCTCGAACACCGGGGAGCTGTTTTTT
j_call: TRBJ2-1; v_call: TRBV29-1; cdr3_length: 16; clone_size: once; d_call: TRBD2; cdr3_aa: CSVEDPRAGGYNEQFF; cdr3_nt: TGCAGCGTTGAAGATCCGAGAGCGGGAGGGTACAATGAGCAGTTCTTC
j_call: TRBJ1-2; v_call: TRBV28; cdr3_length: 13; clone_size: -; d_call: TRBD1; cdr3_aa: CASSREGARGYTF; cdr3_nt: TGTGCCAGCAGCCGCGAGGGGGCGCGGGGCTACACCTTC
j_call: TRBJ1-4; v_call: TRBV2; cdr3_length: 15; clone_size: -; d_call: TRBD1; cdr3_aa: CASSPDRGGNEKLFF; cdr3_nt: TGTGCCAGCAGCCCAGACAGGGGAGGTAATGAAAAACTGTTTTTT
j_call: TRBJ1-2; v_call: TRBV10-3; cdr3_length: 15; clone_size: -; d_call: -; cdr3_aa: CAISESTGGRYGYTF; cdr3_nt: TGTGCCATCAGTGAGTCGACGGGGGGCCGCTATGGCTACACCTTC
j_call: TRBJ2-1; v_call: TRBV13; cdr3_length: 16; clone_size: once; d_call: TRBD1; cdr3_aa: CASSAKGQQYGDEQFF; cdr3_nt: TGTGCCAGCAGCGCAAAGGGACAGCAGTACGGGGATGAGCAGTTCTTC
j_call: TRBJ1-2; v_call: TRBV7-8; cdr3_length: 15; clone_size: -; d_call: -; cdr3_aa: CASSPPGVYHLGYTF; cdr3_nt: TGTGCCAGCAGCCCGCCAGGGGTCTATCATCTAGGCTACACCTTC
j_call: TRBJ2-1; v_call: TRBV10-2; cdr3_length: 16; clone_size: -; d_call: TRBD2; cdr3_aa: CASSAMVSGSYNEQFF; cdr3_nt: TGCGCCAGCAGTGCCATGGTTAGCGGGAGCTACAATGAGCAGTTCTTC
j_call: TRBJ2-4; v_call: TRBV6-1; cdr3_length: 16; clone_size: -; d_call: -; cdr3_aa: CASSEGLMRGGNIQYF; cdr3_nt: TGTGCCAGCAGTGAGGGACTTATGAGGGGGGGGAACATTCAGTACTTC
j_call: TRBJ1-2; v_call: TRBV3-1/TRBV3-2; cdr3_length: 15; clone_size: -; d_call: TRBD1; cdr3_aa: CASSQGGQTFYGYTF; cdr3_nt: TGTGCCAGCAGCCAAGGGGGACAGACCTTCTATGGCTACACCTTC
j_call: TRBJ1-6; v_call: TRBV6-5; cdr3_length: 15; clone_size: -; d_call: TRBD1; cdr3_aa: CASKGASSYNSPLHF; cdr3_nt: TGTGCCAGCAAGGGGGCGAGCTCCTATAATTCACCCCTCCACTTT
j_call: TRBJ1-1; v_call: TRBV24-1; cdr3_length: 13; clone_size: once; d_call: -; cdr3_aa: CATSDTWNTEAFF; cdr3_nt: TGTGCCACCAGTGATACTTGGAACACTGAAGCTTTCTTT
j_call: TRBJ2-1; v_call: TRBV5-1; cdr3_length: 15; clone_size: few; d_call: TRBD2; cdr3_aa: CASSLSGGRVNEQFF; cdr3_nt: TGCGCCAGCAGCTTGAGTGGCGGGAGAGTCAATGAGCAGTTCTTC
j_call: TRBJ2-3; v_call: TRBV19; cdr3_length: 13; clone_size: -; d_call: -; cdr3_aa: CASSIVTGDTQYF; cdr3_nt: TGTGCCAGTAGTATAGTAACGGGAGATACGCAGTATTTT
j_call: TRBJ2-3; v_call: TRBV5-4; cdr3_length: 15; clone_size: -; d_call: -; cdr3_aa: CASSLPPPGTDTQYF; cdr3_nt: TGTGCCAGCAGCTTGCCCCCCCCGGGCACAGATACGCAGTATTTT
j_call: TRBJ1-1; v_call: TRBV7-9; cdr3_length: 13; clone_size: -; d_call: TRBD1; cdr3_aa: CASSKGANTEAFF; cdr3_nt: TGTGCCAGCAGCAAGGGGGCGAACACTGAAGCTTTCTTT
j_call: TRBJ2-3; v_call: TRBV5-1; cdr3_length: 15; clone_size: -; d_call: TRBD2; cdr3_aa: CASSLGLAGSDTQYF; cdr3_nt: TGCGCCAGCAGCTTGGGACTAGCGGGCTCAGATACGCAGTATTTT
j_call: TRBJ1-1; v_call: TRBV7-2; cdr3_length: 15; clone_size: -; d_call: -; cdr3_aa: CASSDRDTLNTEAFF; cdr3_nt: TGTGCCAGCAGCGACCGGGACACCTTGAACACTGAAGCTTTCTTT
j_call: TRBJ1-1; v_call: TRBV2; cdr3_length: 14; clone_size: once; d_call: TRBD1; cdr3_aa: CASRGTGGITEAFF; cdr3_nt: TGTGCCAGCAGGGGAACAGGGGGAATAACTGAAGCTTTCTTT
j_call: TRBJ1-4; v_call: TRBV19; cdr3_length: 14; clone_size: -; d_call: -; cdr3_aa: CASSIGGYNEKLFF; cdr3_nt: TGTGCCAGTAGTATCGGAGGGTATAATGAAAAACTGTTTTTT
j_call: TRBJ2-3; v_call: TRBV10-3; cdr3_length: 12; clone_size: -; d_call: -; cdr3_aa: CAISVGGDTQYF; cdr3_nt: TGTGCCATCAGTGTCGGAGGAGATACGCAGTATTTT
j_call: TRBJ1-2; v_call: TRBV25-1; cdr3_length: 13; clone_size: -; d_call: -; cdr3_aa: CASKKSRSSGYTF; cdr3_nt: TGTGCCAGCAAGAAGAGCCGGTCTTCTGGCTACACCTTC
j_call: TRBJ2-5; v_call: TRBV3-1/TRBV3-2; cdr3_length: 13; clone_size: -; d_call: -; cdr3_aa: CASSPQGQETQYF; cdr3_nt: TGTGCCAGCAGCCCCCAGGGCCAAGAGACCCAGTACTTC
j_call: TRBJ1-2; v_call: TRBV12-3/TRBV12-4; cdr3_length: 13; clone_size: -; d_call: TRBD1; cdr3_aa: CASSSTGNYGYTF; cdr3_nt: TGTGCCAGCAGTTCGACAGGGAACTATGGCTACACCTTC
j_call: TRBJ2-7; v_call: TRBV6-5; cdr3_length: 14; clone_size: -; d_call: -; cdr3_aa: CASSYTAGSYEQYF; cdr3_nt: TGTGCCAGCAGTTATACGGCGGGATCCTACGAGCAGTACTTC
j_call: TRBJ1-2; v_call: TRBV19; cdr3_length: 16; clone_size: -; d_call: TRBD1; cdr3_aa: CASSIDFGTGGRGYTF; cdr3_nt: TGTGCCAGTAGTATAGATTTCGGGACAGGGGGCCGGGGCTACACCTTC
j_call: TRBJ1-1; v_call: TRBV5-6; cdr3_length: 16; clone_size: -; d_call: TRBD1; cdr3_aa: CASSPDRGSRGTEAFF; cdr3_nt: TGTGCCAGCAGCCCCGACAGGGGGTCTAGGGGAACTGAAGCTTTCTTT
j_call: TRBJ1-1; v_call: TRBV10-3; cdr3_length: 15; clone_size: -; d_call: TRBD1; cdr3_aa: CAISEKGTANTEAFF; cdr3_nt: TGTGCCATCAGTGAGAAAGGGACAGCGAACACTGAAGCTTTCTTT
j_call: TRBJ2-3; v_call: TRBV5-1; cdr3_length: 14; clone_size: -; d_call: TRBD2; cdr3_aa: CASSLVSGADTQYF; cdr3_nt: TGCGCCAGCAGCTTGGTTAGCGGGGCAGATACGCAGTATTTT
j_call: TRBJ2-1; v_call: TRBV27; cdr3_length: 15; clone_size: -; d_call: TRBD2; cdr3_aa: CASRLAGGPIGEQFF; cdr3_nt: TGTGCCAGCAGGCTAGCGGGAGGGCCTATAGGTGAGCAGTTCTTC
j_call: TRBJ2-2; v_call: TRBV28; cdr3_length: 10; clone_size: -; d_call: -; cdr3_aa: CATSTGELFF; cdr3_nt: TGTGCCACCTCCACCGGGGAGCTGTTTTTT
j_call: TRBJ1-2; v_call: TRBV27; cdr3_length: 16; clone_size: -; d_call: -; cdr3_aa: CASSLSAGARGSGYTF; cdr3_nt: TGTGCCAGCAGTTTATCGGCGGGGGCGCGAGGAAGTGGCTACACCTTC
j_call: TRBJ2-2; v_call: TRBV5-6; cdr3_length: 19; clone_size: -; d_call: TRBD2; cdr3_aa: CASSLVRGPSGFVTGELFF; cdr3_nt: TGTGCCAGCAGCTTGGTAAGGGGCCCTAGCGGGTTTGTCACCGGGGAGCTGTTTTTT
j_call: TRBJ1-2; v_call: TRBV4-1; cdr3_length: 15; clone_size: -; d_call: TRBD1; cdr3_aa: CASSPGQGDRYGYTF; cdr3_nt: TGCGCCAGCAGCCCCGGACAGGGGGATAGGTATGGCTACACCTTC
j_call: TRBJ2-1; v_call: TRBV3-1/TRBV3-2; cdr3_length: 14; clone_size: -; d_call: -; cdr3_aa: CASSQDGGVNEQFF; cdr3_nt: TGTGCCAGCAGCCAAGATGGGGGCGTGAATGAGCAGTTCTTC
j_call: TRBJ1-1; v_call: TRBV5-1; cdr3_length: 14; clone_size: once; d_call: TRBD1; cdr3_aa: CASSLKQGATEAFF; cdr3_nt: TGCGCCAGCAGCTTGAAACAGGGGGCCACTGAAGCTTTCTTT
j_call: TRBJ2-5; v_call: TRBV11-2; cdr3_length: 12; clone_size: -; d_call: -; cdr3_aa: CASSVVAETQYF; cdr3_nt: TGTGCCAGCAGCGTGGTAGCAGAGACCCAGTACTTC
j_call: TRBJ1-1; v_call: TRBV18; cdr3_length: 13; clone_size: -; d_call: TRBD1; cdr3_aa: CASSWDRSTEAFF; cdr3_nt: TGTGCCAGCTCTTGGGACAGAAGCACTGAAGCTTTCTTT
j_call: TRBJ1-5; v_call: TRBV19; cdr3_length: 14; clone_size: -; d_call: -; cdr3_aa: CASKPRQGNQPQHF; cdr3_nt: TGTGCCAGTAAACCTAGACAGGGCAATCAGCCCCAGCATTTT
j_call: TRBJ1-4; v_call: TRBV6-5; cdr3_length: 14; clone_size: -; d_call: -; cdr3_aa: CASSNREGSEKLFF; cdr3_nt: TGTGCCAGCAGCAACAGGGAGGGGAGTGAAAAACTGTTTTTT
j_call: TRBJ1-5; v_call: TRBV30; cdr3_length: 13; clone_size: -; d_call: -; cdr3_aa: CAWSNGRNQPQHF; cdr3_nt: TGTGCCTGGAGTAATGGGAGGAATCAGCCCCAGCATTTT